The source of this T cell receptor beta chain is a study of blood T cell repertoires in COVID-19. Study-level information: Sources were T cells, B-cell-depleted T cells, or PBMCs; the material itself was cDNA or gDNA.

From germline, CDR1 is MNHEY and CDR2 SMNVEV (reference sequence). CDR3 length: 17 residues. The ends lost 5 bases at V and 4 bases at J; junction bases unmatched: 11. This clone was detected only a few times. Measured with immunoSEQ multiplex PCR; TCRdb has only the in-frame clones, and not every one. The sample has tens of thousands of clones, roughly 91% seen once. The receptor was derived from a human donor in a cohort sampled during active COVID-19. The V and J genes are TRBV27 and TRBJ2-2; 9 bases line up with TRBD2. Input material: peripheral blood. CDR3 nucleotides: TGTGCCAGCAGTCTGGAAGGCGGGAGGGCCGGCACCGGGGAGCTGTTTTTT. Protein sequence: CASSLEGGRAGTGELFF.